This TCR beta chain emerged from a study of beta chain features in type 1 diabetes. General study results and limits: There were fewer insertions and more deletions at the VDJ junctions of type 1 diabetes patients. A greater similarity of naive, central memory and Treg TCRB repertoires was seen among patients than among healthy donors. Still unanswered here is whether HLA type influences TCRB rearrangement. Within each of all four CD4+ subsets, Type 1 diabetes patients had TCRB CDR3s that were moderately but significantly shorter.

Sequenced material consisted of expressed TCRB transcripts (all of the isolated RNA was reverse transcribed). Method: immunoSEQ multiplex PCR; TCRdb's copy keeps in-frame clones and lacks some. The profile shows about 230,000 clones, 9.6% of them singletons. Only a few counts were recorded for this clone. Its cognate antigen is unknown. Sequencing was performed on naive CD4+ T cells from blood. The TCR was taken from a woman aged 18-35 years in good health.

The CDR3 nucleotides read TGTGCCAGCAGTGAACGCTCAGGGGGCGCCTCTCAGCCCCAGCATTTT. Protein product: CASSERSGGASQPQHF. The chain carries TRBV6-1 and TRBJ1-5; 8 bases fit TRBD1. Losses at the gene ends were 2 bases for V and 6 bases for J; bases not matched to a gene: 9. The germline CDR1 and CDR2 sequences are MNHNS and SASEGT. The length of the CDR3 is 16 residues.